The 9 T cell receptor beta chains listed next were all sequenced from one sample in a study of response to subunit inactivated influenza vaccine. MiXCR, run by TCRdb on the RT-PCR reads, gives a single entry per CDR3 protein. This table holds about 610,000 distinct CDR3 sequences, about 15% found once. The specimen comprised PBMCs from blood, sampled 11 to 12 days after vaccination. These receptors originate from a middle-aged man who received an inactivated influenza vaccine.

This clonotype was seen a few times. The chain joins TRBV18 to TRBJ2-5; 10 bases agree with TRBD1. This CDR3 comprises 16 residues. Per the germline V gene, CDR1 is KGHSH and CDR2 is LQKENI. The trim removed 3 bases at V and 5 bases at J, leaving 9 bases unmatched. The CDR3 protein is CASSPRAGQGTETQYF. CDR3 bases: TGTGCCAGCTCACCTCGAGCGGGACAGGGGACGGAGACCCAGTACTTC.

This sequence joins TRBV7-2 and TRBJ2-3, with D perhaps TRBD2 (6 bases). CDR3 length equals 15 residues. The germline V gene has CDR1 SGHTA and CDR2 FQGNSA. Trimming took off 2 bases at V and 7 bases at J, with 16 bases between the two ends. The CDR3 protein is CASSLSLAGRHTQYF. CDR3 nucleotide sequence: TGTGCCAGCAGCTTATCACTAGCAGGCCGTCATACGCAGTATTTT.

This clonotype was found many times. CDR3 in amino acids: CASSQNDGLETQYF. The CDR3, as DNA: TGTGCCAGCAGCCAAAATGACGGATTGGAGACCCAGTACTTC. The chain recombines TRBV4-2 with TRBJ2-5, with D hard to call. Germline assignment: CDR1 LGHNA and CDR2 YNFKEQ. V was pared by 2 bases and J by 5 bases, with 12 bases between. CDR3 length: 14 amino acids.

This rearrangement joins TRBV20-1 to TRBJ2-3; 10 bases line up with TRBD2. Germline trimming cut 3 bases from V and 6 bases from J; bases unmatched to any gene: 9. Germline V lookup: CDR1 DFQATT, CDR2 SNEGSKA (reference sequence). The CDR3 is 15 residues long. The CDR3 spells CSASSSLAGWDTQYF. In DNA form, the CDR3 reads TGCAGTGCTAGTTCCTCACTAGCGGGGTGGGATACGCAGTATTTT.

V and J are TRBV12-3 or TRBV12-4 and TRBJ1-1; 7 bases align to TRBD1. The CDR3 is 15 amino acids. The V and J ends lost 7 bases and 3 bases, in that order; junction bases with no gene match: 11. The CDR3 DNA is TGTGCCAGCAAGGCCTTGCGGGACAGACACACTGAAGCTTTCTTT. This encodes CASKALRDRHTEAFF.

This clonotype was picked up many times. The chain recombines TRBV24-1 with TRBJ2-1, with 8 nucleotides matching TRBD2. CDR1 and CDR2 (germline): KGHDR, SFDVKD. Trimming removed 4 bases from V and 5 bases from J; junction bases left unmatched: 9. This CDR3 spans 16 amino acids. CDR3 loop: CATSDSSGKIDNEQFF. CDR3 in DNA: TGTGCCACCAGTGACAGTAGCGGGAAAATAGACAATGAGCAGTTCTTC.

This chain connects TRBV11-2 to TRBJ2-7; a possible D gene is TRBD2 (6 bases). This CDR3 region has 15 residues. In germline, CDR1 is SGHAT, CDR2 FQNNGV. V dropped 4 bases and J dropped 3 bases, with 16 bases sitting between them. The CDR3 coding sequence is TGTGCCAGCAGCTCGGTGGCGGGGAGGATCTACGAGCAGTACTTC. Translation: CASSSVAGRIYEQYF.

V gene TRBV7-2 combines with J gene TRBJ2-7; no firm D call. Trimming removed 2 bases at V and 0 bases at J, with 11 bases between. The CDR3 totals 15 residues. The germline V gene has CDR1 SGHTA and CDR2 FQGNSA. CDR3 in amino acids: CTSSLYAEYSYEQYF. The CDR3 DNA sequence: TGTACCAGCAGCTTATATGCAGAATACTCCTACGAGCAGTACTTC.

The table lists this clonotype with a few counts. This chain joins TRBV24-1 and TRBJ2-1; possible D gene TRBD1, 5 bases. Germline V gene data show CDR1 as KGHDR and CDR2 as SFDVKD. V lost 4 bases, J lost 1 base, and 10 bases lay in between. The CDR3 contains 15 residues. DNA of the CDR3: TGTGCCACCAGTGACCATAGACAGTCCTACAATGAGCAGTTCTTC. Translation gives CATSDHRQSYNEQFF.